Included here is one T cell receptor beta chain sequence, with context. The antigen is unknown. The entry originates in a study of cytomegalovirus exposure and HLA in healthy donors. Study-level findings and limits: For cytomegalovirus status, the classifier reportedly gave diagnoses with high specificity and sensitivity. In a later analysis, productive TCRs from donors in an Asian-associated ancestry cluster reportedly carried fewer N-insertions than the cohort mean. The authors later linked a missense DCLRE1C variant to TCR beta V- and J-gene trimming.

Trimming cost V 4 bases and J 1 base, with 8 bases left between them. The length of the CDR3 is 13 residues. CDR1 and CDR2 (germline): SGHKS, YYEKEE (reference sequence). PCR involved 60 Vbeta and 13 Jbeta primers. TCRdb's table, derived via immunoSEQ multiplex PCR, lists solely in-frame clones and lacks some. The table has approximately 160,000 clones, about 76% seen once. This chain links TRBV5-5 with TRBJ1-1; no clear D gene. Sequencing used PBMCs. This TCR was sampled from a male donor in good health and CMV-seropositive. DNA for the CDR3: TGTGCCAGCAGCCCCCCTCGGAACACTGAAGCTTTCTTT. This gives the protein CASSPPRNTEAFF.